Listed here are 3 T cell receptor beta chains from one sample, sequenced in a study of T cells in tumors after PD-1 blockade. The repertoire was sequenced with immunoSEQ multiplex PCR; TCRdb's copy has only in-frame clones and lacks some. The repertoire holds 20,000 to 25,000 clones, with 78% as singletons. The sample here was PBMCs, taken before anti-PD-1 treatment. All receptors derive from a human donor with basal cell carcinoma.

This clone was observed once. The V call is TRBV5-1, the J call TRBJ2-1; 10 positions match TRBD2. There are 15 residues in the CDR3. With V trimmed by 0 bases and J by 8 bases, 5 bases remained unmatched. Germline loops: CDR1 SGHRS, CDR2 YFSETQ. The CDR3 spells CASSLAAGGLDEQFF. CDR3 nucleotides: TGCGCCAGCAGCTTGGCAGCGGGGGGGCTTGATGAGCAGTTCTTC.

The chain couples TRBV19 to TRBJ1-2, with D possibly being TRBD1 (5 bases). Germline lookup yields CDR1 LNHDA and CDR2 SQIVND (reference sequence). V was trimmed by 3 bases and J by 4 bases, leaving 15 bases between them. The CDR3 is 15 residues long. The CDR3 coding sequence is TGTGCCAGTAGTATCCACGTGGAGGGGAGCTATGGCTACACCTTC. Protein sequence: CASSIHVEGSYGYTF.

The V gene is TRBV5-1, the J gene TRBJ2-2, with D possibly being TRBD2 (5 bases). The CDR3 extends over 14 amino acids. The V end lost 3 bases, the J end lost 6 bases, and 12 bases lay between the germline ends. The germline V gene has CDR1 SGHRS and CDR2 YFSETQ. In DNA, the CDR3 is TGCGCCAGCAGCTCGGGGAGTTCGGCCGGGGAGCTGTTTTTT. Translated: CASSSGSSAGELFF.